This entry describes one TCR beta chain. At the DNA level, this CDR3 is encoded by other sequences in the same sample as well. The record originates from a study of shared clonotypes between healthy human individuals. The table came from immunoSEQ multiplex PCR; TCRdb's copy has only in-frame clones and leaves some out. The data hold fewer than 1 million clones, with about 96% observed a single time. CD8 cells classed as naive were CD45RO-negative and positively selected for CCR7, excluding terminally differentiated effector memory CD45RA+ cells. This TCR derives from a man under 40 in good health. The sample taken for sequencing was naive CD8+ T cells sorted from blood.

The CDR3 DNA reads as TGTGCCAGCAGCTTACCGGGTAGCTCCTACGAGCAGTACTTC. Its protein is CASSLPGSSYEQYF. The chain employs TRBV7-8 and TRBJ2-7; D call uncertain. The CDR3 runs to 14 residues. Germline V gene lookup returns CDR1 SGHVS and CDR2 FQNEAQ. V was pared by 2 bases and J by 0 bases, with 8 bases between.